Within the sample, the clone carrying this T cell receptor (beta chain) is medium-sized. The sample is drawn from a study of metastatic and nonmetastatic thyroid tumors. Each patient came to thyroid surgery without any prior treatment (of any kind). TCRdb re-called the PCR reads with MiXCR. The sample includes 30,000 or so clones, around a fifth of them seen just once. The receptor's source is a female donor with papillary thyroid cancer or a benign thyroid nodule (not recorded which). Some clones in this sample may be carry-over from other donors' samples. Specimen: blood.

CDR3 residues: CASSLGHMNTEAFF. CDR3 nucleotide sequence: TGTGCCAGCAGCCTAGGACACATGAACACTGAAGCTTTCTTT. The chain joins TRBV4-2 to TRBJ1-1, with a tentative D call TRBD1 (5 bases). Germline loops: CDR1 LGHNA, CDR2 YNFKEQ. V lost 4 bases and J 0 bases, leaving 9 bases between the germline ends. CDR3 size: 14 residues.